This T cell receptor beta chain was captured in a study of human T cells and chemical hapten exposure. The V and J ends lost 3 bases and 0 bases respectively, with 15 bases between them. The germline gives CDR1 MRHNA, CDR2 SNTAGT. CDR3 length: 16 amino acids. TCRdb used MiXCR to reprocess the RACE reads, holding one entry per CDR3 protein. Here the sample spans 95,000 to 100,000 distinct CDR3 sequences, 9.5% to 15% being singletons. Time point here: patch test 1, 2 weeks after DPC sensitization. Treatment noted: therapeutic diphenylcyclopropenone sensitization with weekly scalp DPC. This clonotype was counted only a few times.

The source of this sequence is a woman between 35 and 50 years old with alopecia areata. Some clones in this sample may be carry-over from other donors' samples. The source material was whole blood, sampled in connection with sensitization to the hapten diphenylcyclopropenone (DPC). This chain connects TRBV6-4 to TRBJ2-7, with D perhaps TRBD1 (6 bases). The CDR3 nucleotides read TGTGCCAGCAGTGAACCCCAAGGGGGACGCTCCTACGAGCAGTACTTC. It translates to CASSEPQGGRSYEQYF.